One and the same sample provided the 27 T cell receptor beta chains below, sequenced in a study of blood T cell repertoires in COVID-19. Measured with immunoSEQ multiplex PCR; TCRdb has only the in-frame clones, and not every one. The sample consists of approximately 45,000 clones, under 85% of them appearing once. What was sequenced was peripheral blood. These receptors were obtained from a human donor in a cohort sampled during active COVID-19.

This sequence joins TRBV28 and TRBJ2-7, with 10 bases identical to TRBD1. The CDR3 is 16 residues long. Germline CDR1 reads MDHEN; CDR2 reads SYDVKM. V lost 5 bases to trimming and J lost 3 bases; unmatched junction nucleotides: 10. This CDR3 is CASSERTGGLLYEQYF. For the CDR3, the DNA is TGTGCCAGCAGTGAACGGACAGGGGGTCTTCTCTACGAGCAGTACTTC.

This clone has only one observation. The rearrangement uses TRBV6-5 and TRBJ2-5; 8 bases are shared with TRBD2. The germline V gene has CDR1 MNHEY and CDR2 SVGAGI. The CDR3 has 13 amino acids. The J segment lost 4 bases and the V segment lost 6 bases, leaving 4 bases of the junction unmatched. The CDR3 region has the DNA TGTGCCAGCAGGGGACTAGGTCGAGAGACCCAGTACTTC. Its translation is CASRGLGRETQYF.

V is TRBV2 and J is TRBJ1-5; D is unresolved. The germline V gene has CDR1 SNHLY and CDR2 FYNNEI. The CDR3 runs to 14 residues. V was cut by 3 bases and J by 2 bases, with 8 bases left in between. CDR3 sequence reads: CASSEREGNQPQHF. CDR3 bases: TGTGCCAGCAGTGAGAGGGAAGGCAATCAGCCCCAGCATTTT.

The chain recombines TRBV5-1 with TRBJ2-7; 10 bases fit TRBD1. The CDR3 has 15 amino acids. After removal of 2 bases from V and 3 bases from J, the junction contained 5 bases not matched to a gene. Germline lookup yields CDR1 SGHRS and CDR2 YFSETQ. The DNA of the CDR3 is TGCGCCAGCAGCTTCTCGACAGGGGGCCTCTACGAGCAGTACTTC. Translated, it gives CASSFSTGGLYEQYF.

This chain connects TRBV7-2 to TRBJ2-4; 7 bases agree with TRBD1. CDR3 length: 14 residues. V shed 5 bases, J shed 9 bases, and the junction held 10 bases outside the gene matches. In germline, CDR1 is SGHTA, CDR2 FQGNSA. The DNA of the CDR3 is TGTGCCAGCAGCCAGGACAGGTCATCTGGCATTCAGTACTTC. Translation gives CASSQDRSSGIQYF.

J is TRBJ1-2 and V is TRBV24-1; TRBD1 aligns across 9 bases. Germline values: CDR1 KGHDR, CDR2 SFDVKD. The trim removed 4 bases at V and 3 bases at J, leaving 11 bases unmatched. CDR3 size: 17 residues. CDR3: CATSDRYGTGWDYGYTF. CDR3 nucleotide sequence: TGTGCCACCAGTGACAGATACGGGACAGGGTGGGACTATGGCTACACCTTC.

The chain employs TRBV28 and TRBJ2-7; TRBD2 matches at 9 bases. Germline V gene data show CDR1 as MDHEN and CDR2 as SYDVKM. Losses at the gene ends were 2 bases for V and 4 bases for J; bases not matched to a gene: 3. The CDR3 has 14 amino acids. In nucleotides, the CDR3 is TGTGCCAGCAGTTTAATAGCGGGAGTATACGAGCAGTACTTC. Encoded protein: CASSLIAGVYEQYF.

J is TRBJ1-4 and V is TRBV4-3, with TRBD1 matching 12 bases. After removal of 1 base from V and 7 bases from J, the junction contained 7 bases not matched to a gene. The germline gives CDR1 LGHNA, CDR2 YSLEER. CDR3 length: 17 amino acids. The CDR3 loop reads CASSQVLPGQGAEKLFF. DNA of the CDR3: TGCGCCAGCAGCCAAGTATTACCGGGACAGGGGGCTGAAAAACTGTTTTTT.

This clone was recorded once. This chain connects TRBV30 to TRBJ1-4; D unclear. Per germline, CDR1 GTSNPN and CDR2 SVGIG (reference sequence). The CDR3 is 14 residues long. V shed 3 bases and J shed 8 bases, with 16 bases lying between them. CDR3: CAWSKRAGVEKLFF. The CDR3 DNA sequence: TGTGCCTGGAGCAAGCGGGCCGGTGTCGAAAAACTGTTTTTT.

V gene TRBV27 combines with J gene TRBJ2-4; D is undetermined. Trimming stripped 2 bases from V and 6 bases from J, with 8 bases between. The CDR3 has 13 amino acids. Germline V lookup: CDR1 MNHEY, CDR2 SMNVEV (reference sequence). Written as DNA, the CDR3 is TGTGCCAGCAGTTTACTCCTCGGAAACATTCAGTACTTC. As protein: CASSLLLGNIQYF.

The chain joins TRBV5-6 to TRBJ2-1, with 7 bases aligning to TRBD2. The V and J ends lost 4 bases and 0 bases, in that order; junction bases with no gene match: 10. Germline CDR1 SGHDT, CDR2 YYEEEE. CDR3 length: 17 residues. The CDR3 loop is CASSVFLGGISYNEQFF. The DNA of the CDR3 is TGTGCCAGCAGCGTCTTCTTGGGGGGGATCTCCTACAATGAGCAGTTCTTC.

The table lists this clone with a few counts. The V and J genes are TRBV7-9 and TRBJ2-6; 7 nucleotides align to TRBD2. Germline V gives CDR1 SEHNR, CDR2 FQNEAQ (reference sequence). The J segment lost 0 bases and the V segment lost 10 bases, leaving 15 bases of the junction unmatched. This CDR3 region has 18 residues. This CDR3 reads CATPRKTSHHSGANVLTF. DNA for the CDR3: TGTGCCACCCCCCGGAAGACTAGCCATCACTCTGGGGCCAACGTCCTGACTTTC.

V usage is TRBV4-1 and J usage is TRBJ2-3; possible D gene TRBD2, 5 bases. Germline assignment: CDR1 MGHRA and CDR2 YSYEKL. The V end was cut by 4 bases, the J end by 0 bases, with 11 bases between. This CDR3 has 15 amino acids. CDR3 sequence (DNA): TGCGCCAGCAGCCCCAAGCGGTCTAGCACAGATACGCAGTATTTT. It encodes CASSPKRSSTDTQYF.

This clone came up once. The chain uses TRBV2 and TRBJ1-3, with D unresolved. The CDR3 totals 12 residues. CDR1 and CDR2 (germline): SNHLY, FYNNEI. Trimming cost V 6 bases and J 8 bases, with 11 bases left between them. CDR3: CASSPIGDTIYF. The CDR3 DNA reads TGTGCCAGCAGCCCAATAGGAGACACCATATATTTT. Full variable domain (missing parts from reference TRBV2 and TRBJ1-3): EPEVTQTPSHQVTQMGQEVILRCVPISNHLYFYWYRQILGQKVEFLVSFYNNEISEKSEIFDDQFSVERPDGSNFTLKIRSTKLEDSAMYFCASSPIGDTIYFGEGSWLTVV.

This clone was counted a single time. J is TRBJ2-5 and V is TRBV7-2, with TRBD1 matching 9 bases. CDR1 and CDR2 from the germline V gene are SGHTA and FQGNSA. There are 15 residues in the CDR3. V gave up 8 bases and J gave up 5 bases; unmatched junction bases: 12. The CDR3, as DNA: TGTGCCAGCCTAAATGGACAGGGGAGTTGGGAGACCCAGTACTTC. Amino acids: CASLNGQGSWETQYF.

V usage is TRBV28 and J usage is TRBJ1-1; weak D call: TRBD1 (5 bases). Germline V gene sequence: CDR1 MDHEN, CDR2 SYDVKM. Trimming pared 3 bases from V and 6 bases from J, leaving 14 bases between. The CDR3 runs 14 residues. The CDR3 bases are TGTGCCAGCAGTTTGCTCTCCAGGGAGGCTGAAGCTTTCTTT. This codes for CASSLLSREAEAFF.

V usage is TRBV15 and J usage is TRBJ1-6; D possibly corresponds to TRBD1 (6 bases). Germline V CDR1 and CDR2: LNHNV, YYDKDF (reference sequence). The CDR3 is 15 residues long. Trimming removed 3 bases at V and 8 bases at J, with 14 bases between. This CDR3 reads CATSSGDRQDSPLHF. The CDR3 region has the DNA TGTGCCACCAGCAGTGGAGACAGGCAAGATTCACCCCTCCACTTT.

The V gene is TRBV29-1, the J gene TRBJ2-1; D is possibly TRBD1 (6 bases). Deletions cut 4 bases from V and 6 bases from J, with 16 bases between. The CDR3 length is 14 residues. The germline V gene encodes CDR1 SQVTM and CDR2 ANQGSEA. CDR3 coding DNA: TGCAGCGTTGCGGTACAGGGAATCGGCAATGAGCAGTTCTTC. This gives the protein CSVAVQGIGNEQFF.

The V call is TRBV24-1, the J call TRBJ1-1, with 7 nucleotides matching TRBD1. Trimming cost V 4 bases and J 4 bases; bases outside gene matches: 14. The CDR3 contains 17 residues. Looked up from germline, CDR1 is KGHDR and CDR2 is SFDVKD. CDR3 sequence reads: CATSEHDREVISTEAFF. The DNA of the CDR3 is TGTGCCACCAGTGAACACGACAGGGAGGTTATTAGCACTGAAGCTTTCTTT.

V and J are TRBV27 and TRBJ1-2; 8 positions match TRBD1. The germline gives CDR1 MNHEY, CDR2 SMNVEV (reference sequence). The CDR3 extends over 14 amino acids. V dropped 5 bases and J dropped 3; count of bases not matched to a gene: 5. The CDR3 DNA is TGTGCCAGCAGTCAAGGACAGGGAGACTATGGCTACACCTTC. Translating gives CASSQGQGDYGYTF.

The chain has TRBV30 and TRBJ2-2, with D perhaps matching TRBD1 (6 bases). Trimming shortened V by 2 bases and J by 4 bases, and 14 bases separated the two germline ends. The germline gives CDR1 GTSNPN, CDR2 SVGIG (reference sequence). This CDR3 comprises 15 residues. For the CDR3, the DNA is TGTGCCTGGAGTCAGGGGAGAATATTCACCGGGGAGCTGTTTTTT. It yields the protein CAWSQGRIFTGELFF.

The chain has TRBV6-2 or TRBV6-3 and TRBJ1-5, with D possibly matching TRBD1 (6 bases). Germline CDR1 and CDR2: MNHEY and SVGEGT. V shed 6 bases and J shed 2 bases, with 14 bases lying between them. The CDR3 totals 15 residues. Here the CDR3 reads CASSRQAPGNQPQHF. DNA for the CDR3: TGTGCCAGCAGCCGACAGGCGCCAGGCAATCAGCCCCAGCATTTT.

V gene TRBV3-1 (or the pseudogene TRBV3-2) combines with J gene TRBJ2-7, with 8 bases matching TRBD1. The CDR3 contains 21 residues. Trimming cost V 4 bases and J 5 bases; bases outside gene matches: 28. Germline V CDR1 and CDR2: LGHDT, YNNKEL (reference sequence). CDR3 amino acids: CASSPGTGTPGHHTWANEQYF. Here the CDR3 DNA reads TGTGCCAGCAGCCCGGGGACAGGCACGCCGGGACATCATACGTGGGCCAACGAGCAGTACTTC.

The chain links TRBV11-2 to TRBJ1-2, with D perhaps matching TRBD1 (5 bases). Trimming took 4 bases from V and 2 from J, leaving 23 bases between them. CDR1 SGHAT and CDR2 FQNNGV come from the germline V gene. CDR3 length: 18 residues. The CDR3 here is CASSSLSISLAGNYGYTF. The CDR3 bases are TGTGCCAGCAGCTCCCTCTCAATATCCTTGGCAGGGAACTATGGCTACACCTTC.

This chain joins TRBV27 and TRBJ2-1; 11 nucleotides match TRBD2. V lost 4 bases, J lost 10 bases, and 15 bases stayed unmatched. The CDR3 contains 17 residues. The germline V gene encodes CDR1 MNHEY and CDR2 SMNVEV (reference sequence). The CDR3 is CASSSFSGRAVSGEQFF. The CDR3 region has the DNA TGTGCCAGCAGTTCCTTTAGCGGGAGGGCCGTTTCAGGAGAGCAGTTCTTC.

The gene calls are TRBV5-4 and TRBJ2-3; D gene unclear. Per germline, CDR1 SGHNT and CDR2 YYREEE (reference sequence). Trimming left V 4 bases short and J 2 bases short, with 11 bases between. The CDR3 is 14 residues long. The CDR3 DNA follows: TGTGCCAGCAGCCTGACTGGCAACACAGATACGCAGTATTTT. Translated, it gives CASSLTGNTDTQYF.

This rearrangement joins TRBV11-3 to TRBJ2-7; possible D gene TRBD1, 6 bases. The CDR3 is 15 amino acids. CDR1 is SGHNT and CDR2 is YENEEA in the germline V gene. V was clipped by 1 base and J by 0 bases, with 10 bases between them. The CDR3 DNA follows: TGTGCCAGCAGCTTAGGTCCCAGGGGCTCCTACGAGCAGTACTTC. Amino acids: CASSLGPRGSYEQYF.